Listed below are T cell receptor beta chains from one sample, sequenced in a study of blood T cell repertoires in COVID-19. The protocol was immunoSEQ multiplex PCR, while the TCRdb copy is restricted to in-frame clones and leaves out a portion. The sample includes some 180,000 clones, about 88% of them seen just once. Sequenced input: PBMCs or T cells enriched from blood (not recorded which). The receptor set was obtained from a woman in her thirties or forties in a cohort exposed to, infected with or recovered from COVID-19 (not recorded which). Each CDR3 is given with its conserved first and last residue. A D gene is named only where the DNA matches it firmly. Clone size appears in some rows only: once, few, many, or a class for an expanded clone.

size: NA
V: TRBV6-2/TRBV6-3
J: TRBJ1-5
D: NA
CDR3: CASSSQENQPQHF
DNA: TGTGCCAGCAGTTCTCAAGAGAATCAGCCCCAGCATTTT

size: NA
V: TRBV5-1
J: TRBJ2-3
D: TRBD2
CDR3: CASSFSGGEQDTQYF
DNA: TGCGCCAGCAGCTTTAGCGGGGGGGAACAAGATACGCAGTATTTT

size: NA
V: TRBV11-2
J: TRBJ1-1
D: TRBD1
CDR3: CASSRGQGIEAFF
DNA: TGTGCCAGCAGCCGGGGACAGGGAATTGAAGCTTTCTTT

size: NA
V: TRBV27
J: TRBJ2-1
D: NA
CDR3: CASSLLEAASSYNEQFF
DNA: TGTGCCAGCAGTCTACTTGAGGCAGCGAGCTCCTACAATGAGCAGTTCTTC

size: NA
V: TRBV5-4
J: TRBJ2-5
D: NA
CDR3: CASSPDTQETQYF
DNA: TGTGCCAGCAGCCCGGACACTCAAGAGACCCAGTACTTC

size: NA
V: TRBV19
J: TRBJ2-5
D: NA
CDR3: CASSKDFQETQYF
DNA: TGTGCCAGTAGTAAGGACTTCCAAGAGACCCAGTACTTC

size: few
V: TRBV27
J: TRBJ1-1
D: NA
CDR3: CASSPKGYTEAFF
DNA: TGTGCCAGCAGTCCTAAGGGGTACACTGAAGCTTTCTTT

size: few
V: TRBV20-1
J: TRBJ1-5
D: TRBD1
CDR3: CSASAGGRNQPQHF
DNA: TGCAGTGCTAGTGCAGGGGGACGCAATCAGCCCCAGCATTTT

size: NA
V: TRBV5-6
J: TRBJ2-7
D: NA
CDR3: CASSFGGSTSYEQYF
DNA: TGTGCCAGCAGCTTCGGGGGTTCCACCTCCTACGAGCAGTACTTC

size: NA
V: TRBV19
J: TRBJ1-3
D: NA
CDR3: CASSIGHSGNTIYF
DNA: TGTGCCAGTAGTATTGGGCATTCTGGAAACACCATATATTTT

size: NA
V: TRBV30
J: TRBJ1-2
D: TRBD1
CDR3: CACPYSRDRGRYGYTF
DNA: TGTGCCTGCCCATACTCAAGGGACAGGGGGCGATATGGCTACACCTTC

size: NA
V: TRBV27
J: TRBJ2-1
D: TRBD2
CDR3: CASRPPGLVRINEQFF
DNA: TGTGCCAGCAGACCACCGGGACTAGTGAGGATCAATGAGCAGTTCTTC

size: NA
V: TRBV13
J: TRBJ2-3
D: TRBD2
CDR3: CASSQSGGALDTQYF
DNA: TGTGCCAGCAGCCAATCGGGGGGGGCTTTAGATACGCAGTATTTT

size: NA
V: TRBV7-2
J: TRBJ2-7
D: TRBD1
CDR3: CASSSDRGLAGRSYEQYF
DNA: TGTGCCAGCAGCTCCGACAGGGGGCTGGCGGGACGCTCCTACGAGCAGTACTTC

size: NA
V: TRBV5-4
J: TRBJ2-1
D: TRBD2
CDR3: CASSRLAGGPREQFF
DNA: TGTGCCAGCAGCCGACTAGCGGGGGGCCCTCGAGAGCAGTTCTTC

size: NA
V: TRBV4-2
J: TRBJ1-3
D: NA
CDR3: CASSQEINLYTVGNTIYF
DNA: TGTGCCAGCAGCCAAGAAATCAATCTTTATACAGTAGGAAACACCATATATTTT

size: NA
V: TRBV9
J: TRBJ1-1
D: NA
CDR3: CASSTVRGNTEAFF
DNA: TGTGCCAGCAGCACGGTGCGGGGAAACACTGAAGCTTTCTTT

size: NA
V: TRBV6-5
J: TRBJ2-7
D: TRBD2
CDR3: CASSLGLAGDSYEQYF
DNA: TGTGCCAGCAGTTTGGGACTAGCGGGGGACTCCTACGAGCAGTACTTC

size: NA
V: TRBV11-2
J: TRBJ1-2
D: NA
CDR3: CASSLDAAGVYGYTF
DNA: TGTGCCAGCAGCTTAGATGCCGCAGGGGTCTATGGCTACACCTTC

size: NA
V: TRBV6-5
J: TRBJ1-2
D: NA
CDR3: CATGGQGYGYTF
DNA: TGTGCCACCGGGGGGCAGGGGTATGGCTACACCTTC

size: NA
V: TRBV2
J: TRBJ2-7
D: TRBD1
CDR3: CAGSGTASYEQYF
DNA: TGTGCCGGATCCGGGACAGCTTCCTACGAGCAGTACTTC

size: NA
V: TRBV25-1
J: TRBJ2-3
D: TRBD1
CDR3: CASSDSGTGGTDTQYF
DNA: TGTGCCAGCAGTGATTCGGGGACAGGGGGCACAGATACGCAGTATTTT

size: NA
V: TRBV28
J: TRBJ1-3
D: TRBD1
CDR3: CASSLHTGGRNTIYF
DNA: TGTGCCAGCAGTTTACACACAGGGGGAAGAAACACCATATATTTT

size: NA
V: TRBV19
J: TRBJ1-3
D: TRBD1
CDR3: CASTPDRGGNTIYF
DNA: TGTGCCAGTACCCCGGACAGGGGTGGAAACACCATATATTTT

size: NA
V: TRBV29-1
J: TRBJ2-7
D: NA
CDR3: CSVGQGTYEQYF
DNA: TGCAGCGTTGGGCAGGGGACCTACGAGCAGTACTTC

size: NA
V: TRBV7-8
J: TRBJ2-4
D: TRBD1
CDR3: CASSLVSGQDLAKNIQYF
DNA: TGTGCCAGCAGCTTAGTAAGTGGACAGGATTTAGCCAAAAACATTCAGTACTTC

size: NA
V: TRBV5-8
J: TRBJ2-1
D: NA
CDR3: CASSFDPGKFF
DNA: TGTGCCAGCAGCTTTGATCCAGGGAAGTTCTTC

size: NA
V: TRBV20-1
J: TRBJ1-6
D: TRBD1
CDR3: CSASLIQGKNNSPLHF
DNA: TGCAGTGCTAGTCTCATACAGGGGAAAAATAATTCACCCCTCCACTTT

size: many
V: TRBV20-1
J: TRBJ2-1
D: TRBD2
CDR3: CSASVGLANNEQFF
DNA: TGCAGTGCTAGTGTGGGACTAGCCAACAATGAGCAGTTCTTC

size: few
V: TRBV4-2
J: TRBJ2-7
D: TRBD1
CDR3: CASSQVRTGPSYEQYF
DNA: TGTGCCAGCAGCCAAGTTAGGACAGGACCCTCCTACGAGCAGTACTTC

size: once
V: TRBV19
J: TRBJ1-5
D: NA
CDR3: CASSIDAYSNQPQHF
DNA: TGTGCCAGTAGTATAGATGCCTATAGCAATCAGCCCCAGCATTTT

size: NA
V: TRBV4-1
J: TRBJ1-1
D: NA
CDR3: CASSQWGLEAFF
DNA: TGCGCCAGCAGCCAATGGGGGCTGGAAGCTTTCTTT

size: once
V: TRBV5-1
J: TRBJ1-2
D: NA
CDR3: CASSLGQVAGYTF
DNA: TGCGCCAGCAGCTTGGGACAGGTGGCGGGCTACACCTTC

size: NA
V: TRBV12-3/TRBV12-4
J: TRBJ1-1
D: NA
CDR3: CASIPLNTEAFF
DNA: TGTGCCAGCATCCCACTTAACACTGAAGCTTTCTTT

size: NA
V: TRBV18
J: TRBJ2-7
D: TRBD2
CDR3: CASSPPGRADTYEQYF
DNA: TGTGCCAGCTCACCACCGGGGAGGGCAGACACCTACGAGCAGTACTTC

size: NA
V: TRBV9
J: TRBJ1-2
D: TRBD1
CDR3: CASSVTTTGNDYGYTF
DNA: TGTGCCAGCAGCGTGACAACGACAGGGAACGACTATGGCTACACCTTC

size: NA
V: TRBV7-9
J: TRBJ2-1
D: NA
CDR3: CASSRPARSNEQFF
DNA: TGTGCCAGCAGCCGCCCCGCGAGAAGCAATGAGCAGTTCTTC

size: NA
V: TRBV6-2/TRBV6-3
J: TRBJ1-1
D: TRBD1
CDR3: CASSYGGQAQNTEAFF
DNA: TGTGCCAGCAGTTACGGAGGACAGGCCCAGAACACTGAAGCTTTCTTT

size: NA
V: TRBV30
J: TRBJ2-2
D: NA
CDR3: CAWSVAVSGELFF
DNA: TGTGCCTGGAGTGTGGCCGTCTCCGGGGAGCTGTTTTTT

size: once
V: TRBV7-9
J: TRBJ1-1
D: NA
CDR3: CASSSNRVEAFF
DNA: TGTGCCAGCAGCTCGAACAGGGTTGAAGCTTTCTTT

size: few
V: TRBV30
J: TRBJ2-2
D: NA
CDR3: CAGGWGGELFF
DNA: TGTGCCGGAGGGTGGGGCGGGGAGCTGTTTTTT

size: NA
V: TRBV25-1
J: TRBJ2-5
D: NA
CDR3: CASSGARGSETQYF
DNA: TGTGCCAGCAGTGGAGCCCGGGGGAGCGAGACCCAGTACTTC

size: NA
V: TRBV30
J: TRBJ1-2
D: NA
CDR3: CAFPSFYGYTF
DNA: TGTGCCTTTCCCTCCTTCTATGGCTACACCTTC

size: NA
V: TRBV7-9
J: TRBJ1-4
D: NA
CDR3: CASSYPGESEKLFF
DNA: TGTGCCAGCAGCTACCCAGGGGAGTCTGAAAAACTGTTTTTT

size: NA
V: TRBV10-3
J: TRBJ1-1
D: NA
CDR3: CAISVKGDTEAFF
DNA: TGTGCCATCAGTGTAAAGGGAGACACTGAAGCTTTCTTT

size: NA
V: TRBV4-2
J: TRBJ1-6
D: TRBD1
CDR3: CASSQDLRGTSPLHF
DNA: TGTGCCAGCAGCCAAGATCTCAGGGGGACCTCACCCCTCCACTTT

size: few
V: TRBV6-2/TRBV6-3
J: TRBJ2-6
D: NA
CDR3: CASSYSSSGANVLTF
DNA: TGTGCCAGCAGTTACTCGAGCTCTGGGGCCAACGTCCTGACTTTC

size: NA
V: TRBV4-2
J: TRBJ1-6
D: TRBD1
CDR3: CASSPIGTDNSPLHF
DNA: TGTGCCAGCAGCCCCATTGGGACAGATAATTCACCCCTCCACTTT

size: NA
V: TRBV13
J: TRBJ1-1
D: TRBD1
CDR3: CASSLGQGAYTEAFF
DNA: TGTGCCAGCAGCCTGGGACAGGGGGCATACACTGAAGCTTTCTTT

size: NA
V: TRBV5-6
J: TRBJ1-6
D: NA
CDR3: CASSLAQGTSPLHF
DNA: TGTGCCAGCAGCTTGGCCCAGGGGACCTCACCCCTCCACTTT

size: NA
V: TRBV18
J: TRBJ1-3
D: TRBD1
CDR3: CASSPTGGVSGNTIYF
DNA: TGTGCCAGCTCACCGACAGGGGGTGTCTCTGGAAACACCATATATTTT

size: NA
V: TRBV4-1
J: TRBJ2-1
D: NA
CDR3: CAIAEQPGLPYNEQFF
DNA: TGCGCCATCGCGGAACAACCGGGACTCCCTTACAATGAGCAGTTCTTC

size: NA
V: TRBV3-1/TRBV3-2
J: TRBJ2-5
D: TRBD2
CDR3: CASSPGTSGGYQETQYF
DNA: TGTGCCAGCAGCCCGGGGACTAGCGGGGGGTACCAAGAGACCCAGTACTTC

size: once
V: TRBV4-1
J: TRBJ2-5
D: TRBD1
CDR3: CASSGAGGFQETQYF
DNA: TGCGCCAGCAGCGGGGCAGGGGGCTTCCAAGAGACCCAGTACTTC